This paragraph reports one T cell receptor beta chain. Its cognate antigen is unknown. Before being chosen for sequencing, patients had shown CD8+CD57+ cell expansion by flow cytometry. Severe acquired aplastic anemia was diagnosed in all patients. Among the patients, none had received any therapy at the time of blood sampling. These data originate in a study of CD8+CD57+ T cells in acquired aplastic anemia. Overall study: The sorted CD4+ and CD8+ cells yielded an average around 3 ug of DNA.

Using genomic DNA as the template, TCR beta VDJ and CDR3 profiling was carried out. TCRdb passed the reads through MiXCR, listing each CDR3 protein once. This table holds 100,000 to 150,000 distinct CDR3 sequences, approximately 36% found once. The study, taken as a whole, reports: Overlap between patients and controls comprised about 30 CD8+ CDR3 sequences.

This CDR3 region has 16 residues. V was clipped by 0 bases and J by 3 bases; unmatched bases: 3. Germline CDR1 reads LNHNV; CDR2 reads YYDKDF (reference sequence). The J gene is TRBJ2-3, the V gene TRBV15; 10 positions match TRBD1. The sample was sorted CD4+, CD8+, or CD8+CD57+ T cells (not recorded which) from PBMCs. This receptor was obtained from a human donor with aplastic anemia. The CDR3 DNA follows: TGTGCCACCAGCAGAGATATGGGACAGGGGACAGATACGCAGTATTTT. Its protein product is CATSRDMGQGTDTQYF. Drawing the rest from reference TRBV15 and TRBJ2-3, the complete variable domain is DAMVIQNPRYQVTQFGKPVTLSCSQTLNHNVMYWYQQKSSQAPKLLFHYYDKDFNNEADTPDNFQSRRPNTSFCFLDIRSPGLGDTAMYLCATSRDMGQGTDTQYFGPGTRLTVL.